This TCR beta chain was sequenced during a study of cytomegalovirus exposure and HLA in healthy donors. The germline V gene has CDR1 LGHNA and CDR2 YSLEER. Trimming took 5 bases from V and 3 from J, leaving 10 bases between them. The length of the CDR3 is 14 residues. With 60 Vbeta and 13 Jbeta primers, the PCR was carried out. Repertoires were generated with immunoSEQ multiplex PCR, while TCRdb's copy carries only in-frame clones and drops some. The sample shows about 180,000 clones, about 80% of them seen only once. This clonotype was sampled from a man in his thirties or forties in good health and CMV-seropositive. The specimen sequenced was PBMCs. The chain uses TRBV4-3 and TRBJ2-2; D gene ambiguous. CDR3 sequence (DNA): TGCGCCAGCAGCGCTGAGGATGACACCGGGGAGCTGTTTTTT. Amino acid sequence: CASSAEDDTGELFF.